These T cell receptor beta chains were read from a single sample in a study of T cell repertoires in cytomegalovirus infection. The antigens of these receptors remain unknown. TCRdb re-analysed the reads in MiXCR, keeping a single row per CDR3 protein. Of a few hundred thousand distinct CDR3 sequences listed, about 34% are singletons. The material sequenced was cultured PBMCs, taken from culture after CMV antigen stimulation. These receptors originate from a human donor in good health (CMV status not recorded). Some clones in this sample may be carry-over from other donors' samples. CDR3s include the opening cysteine and the closing phenylalanine or tryptophan. A D gene is named only where the DNA matches it firmly. Clone size, where shown, is once, few, many, or a class for clones that have expanded.

clone_size	v_call	d_call	j_call	cdr3_length	cdr3_nt	cdr3_aa
many	TRBV20-1	.	TRBJ2-3	13	TGCAGTGCTAGGTCGAGCGGAGGGGATACGCAGTATTTT	CSARSSGGDTQYF
.	TRBV19	TRBD1	TRBJ2-1	16	TGTGCCAGTAGTATAGGAGGGACAGGGCTATACAATGAGCAGTTCTTC	CASSIGGTGLYNEQFF
.	TRBV27	.	TRBJ1-3	15	TGTGCCAGCAGTTTGGGGGCAAACTCTGGAAACACCATATATTTT	CASSLGANSGNTIYF
.	TRBV6-2/TRBV6-3	TRBD2	TRBJ2-1	17	TGTGCCAGCAGGATACTAGCGGGAGGGAAATCCTACAATGAGCAGTTCTTC	CASRILAGGKSYNEQFF
.	TRBV5-4	.	TRBJ2-6	16	TGTGCCAGCAGCTTTGGCGGAAAACTTGGGGCCAACGTCCTGACTTTC	CASSFGGKLGANVLTF
few	TRBV6-6	.	TRBJ2-5	13	TGTGCCAGCAGTGCGAGACACCAAGAGACCCAGTACTTC	CASSARHQETQYF
few	TRBV7-2	TRBD1	TRBJ1-5	15	TGTGCCAGCAGCTCAGGGCGGGACAGAAATCAGCCCCAGCATTTT	CASSSGRDRNQPQHF
few	TRBV6-2/TRBV6-3	TRBD2	TRBJ2-5	16	TGTGCCAGCAGTTACTGGGGACTAGCGGGAGGAGAGACCCAGTACTTC	CASSYWGLAGGETQYF
.	TRBV29-1	.	TRBJ1-1	12	TGCAGCGTTGAAGTGCGGAACACTGAAGCTTTCTTT	CSVEVRNTEAFF
.	TRBV7-2	.	TRBJ2-1	12	TGTGCCAGCAGCCCCCCCTTCGGGGAGCAGTTCTTC	CASSPPFGEQFF
few	TRBV11-2	.	TRBJ1-2	14	TGTGCCAGCAGCCCAACGGACAAGAACTATGGCTACACCTTC	CASSPTDKNYGYTF
few	TRBV7-9	.	TRBJ1-6	16	TGTGCCAGCAGTTGGGAGACCAGCTCCTATAATTCACCCCTCCACTTT	CASSWETSSYNSPLHF
many	TRBV7-8	TRBD1	TRBJ1-4	18	TGTGCCAGCAGCTTAGTGGCGACAGGGTCGGTGTCAGATGAAAAACTGTTTTTT	CASSLVATGSVSDEKLFF
.	TRBV7-2	TRBD2	TRBJ2-3	16	TGTGCCAGCAGCTTAGCGGGCAAGCGGGAAACAGATACGCAGTATTTT	CASSLAGKRETDTQYF
many	TRBV20-1	.	TRBJ2-1	13	TGCAGTGCTCGGGACTTGACCTACAATGAGCAGTTCTTC	CSARDLTYNEQFF
many	TRBV12-3/TRBV12-4	TRBD2	TRBJ2-1	15	TGTGCCAGCAGTACCATCGGGCGGGGGTACAATGAGCAGTTCTTC	CASSTIGRGYNEQFF
.	TRBV4-3	TRBD1	TRBJ1-6	16	TGCGCCAGCAGCCAAAAGGCCGGGACAGGGCTTTCACCCCTCCACTTT	CASSQKAGTGLSPLHF
.	TRBV7-2	.	TRBJ1-5	16	TGTGCCAGCAGCCTTGTGGGGGGCAGTAACAATCAGCCCCAGCATTTT	CASSLVGGSNNQPQHF
few	TRBV6-1	.	TRBJ2-2	12	TGTGCCAGCACCCGGAGGGCCGGGGAGCTGTTTTTT	CASTRRAGELFF
few	TRBV20-1	.	TRBJ1-5	14	TGCAGTGCTGGAATAGGGCAAGAGTATCAGCCCCAGCATTTT	CSAGIGQEYQPQHF
few	TRBV7-2	.	TRBJ1-2	12	TGTGCCAGCAGCTTAGAGCTGGGTGCCTACACCTTC	CASSLELGAYTF
.	TRBV7-2	.	TRBJ2-3	14	TGTGCCAGTTCGTCCTCGAGGAGCACAGATACGCAGTATTTT	CASSSSRSTDTQYF
.	TRBV28	.	TRBJ2-1	15	TGTGCCAGCAGTTCAGGGACTCGAATCTACAATGAGCAGTTCTTC	CASSSGTRIYNEQFF
few	TRBV6-4	.	TRBJ2-5	13	TGTGCCAGCAGTTCCATGCTTGGCGAGACCCAGTACTTC	CASSSMLGETQYF
.	TRBV28	.	TRBJ2-1	15	TGTGCCAGCAGAAAGCGCTCCAGCTCCTACAATGAGCAGTTCTTC	CASRKRSSSYNEQFF
few	TRBV7-9	.	TRBJ2-7	15	TGTGCCAGCAGGACCTTGGCGCAGGGAGGATACGAGCAGTACTTC	CASRTLAQGGYEQYF
few	TRBV4-1	.	TRBJ2-7	17	TGCGCCAGCAGCCAAGCGGTTTCCGCCTCGTCCTCCTACGAGCAGTACTTC	CASSQAVSASSSYEQYF
many	TRBV7-2	TRBD1	TRBJ1-5	16	TGTGCCAGCAGCTTAGGGATACAGGGGGCTGGGCAGCCCCAGCATTTT	CASSLGIQGAGQPQHF
few	TRBV11-2	TRBD1	TRBJ2-2	17	TGTGCCAGCAGCTCCACCACAGGGGGTTGGCGCACCGGGGAGCTGTTTTTT	CASSSTTGGWRTGELFF
.	TRBV4-1	.	TRBJ2-7	16	TGCGCCAGCAGCCAAGATCGGGCTAGCATCTCCTACGAGCAGTACTTC	CASSQDRASISYEQYF
.	TRBV7-3	.	TRBJ1-2	15	TGTGCCAGCAGCCCCGGGGGCAGGGTCTTTGGTGGCTACACCTTC	CASSPGGRVFGGYTF
.	TRBV6-2/TRBV6-3	.	TRBJ2-3	17	TGTGCCAGCAGTTACCCCACGGCGGACTTTACCACAGATACGCAGTATTTT	CASSYPTADFTTDTQYF
.	TRBV7-2	TRBD1	TRBJ2-7	14	TGTGCCAGCAGCACAGGGGGCTTCTCCTACGAGCAGTACTTC	CASSTGGFSYEQYF
few	TRBV7-8	.	TRBJ2-7	14	TGTGCCAGCACAGACCTCGCTTGTTGCTACGAGCAGTACTTC	CASTDLACCYEQYF
.	TRBV28	.	TRBJ2-7	16	TGTGCCAGCAGGGATTTTATGACAGGTAGCTCCTACGAGCAGTACTTC	CASRDFMTGSSYEQYF